This T cell receptor beta chain was sequenced during a study of early stage breast cancer tumors. Profiled with immunoSEQ multiplex PCR; TCRdb holds only in-frame clones, not every one. The sample includes just under 30,000 clones, roughly 86% of them seen just once. V dropped 2 bases and J dropped 8 bases, with 9 bases sitting between them. CDR3 length: 12 amino acids. CDR1 is SGHTA and CDR2 is FQGNSA in the germline V gene. The rearrangement links TRBV7-2 to TRBJ1-1; D ambiguous. The TCR comes from a person aged 50 to 59 with breast cancer. Material: blood. The CDR3 loop is CASSLSLWEAFF. CDR3 coding DNA: TGTGCCAGCAGCTTATCCCTGTGGGAAGCTTTCTTT.